This T cell receptor beta chain was observed in a study of cytomegalovirus exposure and HLA in healthy donors. Study-wide results and limits: Among CMV-associated TCR beta chains, most appeared HLA-restricted in a later analysis. In a later analysis, TCR beta V- and J-gene trimming was associated with a missense DCLRE1C variant.

It was with 60 Vbeta and 13 Jbeta primers that the PCR ran. The method was immunoSEQ multiplex PCR; TCRdb's version includes in-frame clones alone and lacks a portion of them. The table shows 200,000 or so clones, with 82% occurring only once. A note on this clone: The antigen is not known.

This CDR3 has 17 amino acids. From germline, CDR1 is SGHNT and CDR2 YENEEA. Unmatched junction bases numbered 17, after V lost 5 bases and J lost 6 bases. The chain joins TRBV11-3 to TRBJ1-2; 8 bases align to TRBD1. Sequences were obtained from PBMCs. This clonotype originated in a boy aged 2-15 years in good health and CMV-seronegative. CDR3 sequence: CASSPNEKTGQGNGYTF. The CDR3 DNA is TGTGCCAGCAGCCCAAACGAAAAAACTGGACAGGGAAATGGCTACACCTTC.